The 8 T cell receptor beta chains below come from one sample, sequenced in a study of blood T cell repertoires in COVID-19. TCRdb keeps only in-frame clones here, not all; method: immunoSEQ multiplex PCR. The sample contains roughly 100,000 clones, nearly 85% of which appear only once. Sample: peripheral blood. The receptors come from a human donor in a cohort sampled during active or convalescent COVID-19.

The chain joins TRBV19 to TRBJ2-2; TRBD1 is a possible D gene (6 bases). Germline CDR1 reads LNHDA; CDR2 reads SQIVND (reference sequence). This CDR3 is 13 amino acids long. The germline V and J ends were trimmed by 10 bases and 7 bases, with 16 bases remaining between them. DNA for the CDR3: TGTGCCACCACCCCAGGGGTGGGCGGGGAGCTGTTTTTT. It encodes CATTPGVGGELFF.

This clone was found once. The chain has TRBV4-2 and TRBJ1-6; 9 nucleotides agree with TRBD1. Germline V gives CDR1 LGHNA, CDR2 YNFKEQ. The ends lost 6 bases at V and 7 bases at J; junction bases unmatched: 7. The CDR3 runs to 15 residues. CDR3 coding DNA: TGTGCCAGCAGGGTGAACAGGGGGCCGAATTCACCCCTCCACTTT. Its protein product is CASRVNRGPNSPLHF.

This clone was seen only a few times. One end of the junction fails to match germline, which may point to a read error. CDR3 sequence reads: CASSFWQGRGTEAFF. CDR3 nucleotides: TGTGCCAGTAGTTTCTGGCAGGGACGGGGGACTGAAGCTTTCTTT. This chain joins TRBV6-5 and TRBJ1-1; a possible D gene is TRBD1 (5 bases). CDR1 and CDR2 (germline): MNHEY, SVGAGI. The CDR3 runs to 15 residues.

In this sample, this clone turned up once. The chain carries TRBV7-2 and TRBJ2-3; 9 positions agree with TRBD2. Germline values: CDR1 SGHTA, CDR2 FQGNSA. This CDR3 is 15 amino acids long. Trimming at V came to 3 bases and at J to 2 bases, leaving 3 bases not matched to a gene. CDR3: CASSLSGGLTDTQYF. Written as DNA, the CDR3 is TGTGCCAGCAGCTTGAGCGGGGGGCTCACAGATACGCAGTATTTT.

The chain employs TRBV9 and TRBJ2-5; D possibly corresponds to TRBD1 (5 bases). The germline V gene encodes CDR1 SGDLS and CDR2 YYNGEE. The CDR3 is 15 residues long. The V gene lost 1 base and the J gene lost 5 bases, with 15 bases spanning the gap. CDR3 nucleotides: TGTGCCAGCAGCGTATCAGGGAACGTCTGGGAGACCCAGTACTTC. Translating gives CASSVSGNVWETQYF.

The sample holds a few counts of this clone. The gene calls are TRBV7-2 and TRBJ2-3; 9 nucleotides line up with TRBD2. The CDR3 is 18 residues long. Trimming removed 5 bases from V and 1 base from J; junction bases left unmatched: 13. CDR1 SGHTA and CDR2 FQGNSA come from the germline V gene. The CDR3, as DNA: TGTGCCAGCAGCCTCAGAGGGGCGTCTAGCGGGGGCACAGATACGCAGTATTTT. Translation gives CASSLRGASSGGTDTQYF.

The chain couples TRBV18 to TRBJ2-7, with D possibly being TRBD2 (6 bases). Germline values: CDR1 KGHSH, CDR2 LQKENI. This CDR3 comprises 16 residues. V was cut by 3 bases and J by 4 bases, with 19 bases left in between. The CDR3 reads CASSPPGALRIYEQYF. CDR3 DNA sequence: TGTGCCAGCTCACCCCCGGGAGCCCTCCGGATATACGAGCAGTACTTC.

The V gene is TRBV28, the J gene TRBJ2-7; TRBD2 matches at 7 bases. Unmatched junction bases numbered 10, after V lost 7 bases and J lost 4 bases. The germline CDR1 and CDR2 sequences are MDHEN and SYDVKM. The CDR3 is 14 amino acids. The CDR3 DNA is TGTGCCAGCAAAATGAGCCTGGGGGGGTACGAGCAGTACTTC. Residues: CASKMSLGGYEQYF.